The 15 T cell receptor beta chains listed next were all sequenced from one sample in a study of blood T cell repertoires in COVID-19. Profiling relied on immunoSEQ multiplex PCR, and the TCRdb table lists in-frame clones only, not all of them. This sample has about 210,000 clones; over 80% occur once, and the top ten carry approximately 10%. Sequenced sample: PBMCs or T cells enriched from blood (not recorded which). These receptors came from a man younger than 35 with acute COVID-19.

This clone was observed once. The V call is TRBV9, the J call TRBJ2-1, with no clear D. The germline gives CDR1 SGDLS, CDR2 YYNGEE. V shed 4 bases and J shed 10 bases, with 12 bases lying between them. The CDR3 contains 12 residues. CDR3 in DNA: TGTGCCAGCAGCTCGAGGATGGAAGAGCAGTTCTTC. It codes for CASSSRMEEQFF. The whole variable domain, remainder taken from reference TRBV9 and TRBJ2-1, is DSGVTQTPKHLITATGQRVTLRCSPRSGDLSVYWYQQSLDQGLQFLIQYYNGEERAKGNILERFSAQQFPDLHSELNLSSLELGDSALYFCASSSRMEEQFFGPGTRLTVL.

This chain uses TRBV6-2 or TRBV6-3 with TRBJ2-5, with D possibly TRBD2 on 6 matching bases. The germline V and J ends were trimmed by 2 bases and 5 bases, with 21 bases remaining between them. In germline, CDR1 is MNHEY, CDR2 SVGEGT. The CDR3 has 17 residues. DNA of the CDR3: TGTGCCAGCAGTTACGAACTGGCGGGGATTGGGTGTGAGACCCAGTACTTC. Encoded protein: CASSYELAGIGCETQYF.

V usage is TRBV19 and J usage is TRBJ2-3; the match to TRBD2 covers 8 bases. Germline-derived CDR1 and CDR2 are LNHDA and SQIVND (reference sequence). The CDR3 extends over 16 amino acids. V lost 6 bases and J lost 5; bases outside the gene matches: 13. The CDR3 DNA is TGTGCCAGTAGCACCCTCCCAGCGGGAGTTGAAGATACGCAGTATTTT. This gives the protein CASSTLPAGVEDTQYF.

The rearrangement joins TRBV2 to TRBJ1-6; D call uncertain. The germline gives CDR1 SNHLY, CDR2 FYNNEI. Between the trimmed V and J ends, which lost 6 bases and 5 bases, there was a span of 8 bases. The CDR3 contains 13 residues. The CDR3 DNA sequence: TGTGCCAGCAGGCAGCGCGATAATTCACCCCTCCACTTT. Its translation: CASRQRDNSPLHF. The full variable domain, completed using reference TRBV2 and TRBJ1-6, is EPEVTQTPSHQVTQMGQEVILRCVPISNHLYFYWYRQILGQKVEFLVSFYNNEISEKSEIFDDQFSVERPDGSNFTLKIRSTKLEDSAMYFCASRQRDNSPLHFGNGTRLTVT.

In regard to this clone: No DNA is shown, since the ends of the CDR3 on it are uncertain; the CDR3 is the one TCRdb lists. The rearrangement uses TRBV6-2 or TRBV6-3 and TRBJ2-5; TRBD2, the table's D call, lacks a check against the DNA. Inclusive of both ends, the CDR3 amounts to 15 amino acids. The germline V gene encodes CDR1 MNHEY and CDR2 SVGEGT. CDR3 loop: CASSNSGSFLETQYF.

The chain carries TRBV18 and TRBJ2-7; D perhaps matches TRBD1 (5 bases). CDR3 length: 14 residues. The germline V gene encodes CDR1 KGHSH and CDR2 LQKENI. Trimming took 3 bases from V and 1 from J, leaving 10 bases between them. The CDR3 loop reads CASSPDTKSYEQYF. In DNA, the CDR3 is TGTGCCAGCTCACCGGACACCAAGTCCTACGAGCAGTACTTC.

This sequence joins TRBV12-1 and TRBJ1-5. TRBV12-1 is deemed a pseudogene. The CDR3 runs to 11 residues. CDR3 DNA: TGTGCCAGCAGCTTTGTACAGCCCCAGCATTTT. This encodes CASSFVQPQHF.

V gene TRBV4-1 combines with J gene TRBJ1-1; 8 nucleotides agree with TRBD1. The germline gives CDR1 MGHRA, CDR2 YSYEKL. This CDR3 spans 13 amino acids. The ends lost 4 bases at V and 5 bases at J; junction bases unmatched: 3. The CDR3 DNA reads TGCGCCAGCAGCCCAACAGGGGGGACTGAAGCTTTCTTT. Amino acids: CASSPTGGTEAFF.

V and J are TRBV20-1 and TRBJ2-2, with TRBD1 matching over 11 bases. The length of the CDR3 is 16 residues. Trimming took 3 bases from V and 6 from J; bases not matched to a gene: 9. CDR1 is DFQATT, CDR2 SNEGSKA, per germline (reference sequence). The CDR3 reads CSASGQGAFGSGELFF. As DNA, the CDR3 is TGCAGTGCTAGTGGACAGGGGGCGTTCGGTTCCGGGGAGCTGTTTTTT.

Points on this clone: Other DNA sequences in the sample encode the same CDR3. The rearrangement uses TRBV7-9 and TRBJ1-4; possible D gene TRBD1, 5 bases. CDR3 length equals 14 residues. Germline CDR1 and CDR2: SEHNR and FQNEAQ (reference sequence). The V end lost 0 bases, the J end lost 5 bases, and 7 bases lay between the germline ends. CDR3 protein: CASSLAGANEKLFF. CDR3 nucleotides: TGTGCCAGCAGCTTAGCAGGGGCCAATGAAAAACTGTTTTTT.

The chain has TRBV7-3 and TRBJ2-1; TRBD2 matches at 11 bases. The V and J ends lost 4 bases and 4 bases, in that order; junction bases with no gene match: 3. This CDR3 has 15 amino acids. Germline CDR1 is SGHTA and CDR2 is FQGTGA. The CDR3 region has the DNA TGTGCCAGCAGCTCTAGCGGGAGGCCTTACAATGAGCAGTTCTTC. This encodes CASSSSGRPYNEQFF.

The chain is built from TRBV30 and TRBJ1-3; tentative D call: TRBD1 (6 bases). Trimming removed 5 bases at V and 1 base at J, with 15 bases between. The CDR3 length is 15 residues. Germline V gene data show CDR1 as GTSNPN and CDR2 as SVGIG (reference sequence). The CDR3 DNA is TGTGCCTGGGGTGAAACAGGGCTATCTGGAAACACCATATATTTT. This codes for CAWGETGLSGNTIYF.

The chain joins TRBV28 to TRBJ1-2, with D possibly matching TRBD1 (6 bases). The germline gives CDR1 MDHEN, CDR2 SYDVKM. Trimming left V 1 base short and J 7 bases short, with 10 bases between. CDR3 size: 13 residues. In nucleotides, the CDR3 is TGTGCCAGCAGTTTATCGGACAGAGGTGGCTACACCTTC. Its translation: CASSLSDRGGYTF.

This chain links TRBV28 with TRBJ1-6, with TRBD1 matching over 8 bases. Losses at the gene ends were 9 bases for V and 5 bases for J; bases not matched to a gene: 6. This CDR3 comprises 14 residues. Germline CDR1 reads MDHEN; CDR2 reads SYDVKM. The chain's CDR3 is CARGGQAHNSPLHF. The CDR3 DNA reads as TGTGCCAGGGGGGGACAGGCCCATAATTCACCCCTCCACTTT.

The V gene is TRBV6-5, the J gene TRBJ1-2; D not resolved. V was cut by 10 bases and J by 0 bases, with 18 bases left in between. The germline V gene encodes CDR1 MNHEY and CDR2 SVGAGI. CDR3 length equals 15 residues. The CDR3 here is CAITKTGSANYGYTF. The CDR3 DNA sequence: TGTGCCATCACGAAGACGGGGTCTGCTAACTATGGCTACACCTTC.